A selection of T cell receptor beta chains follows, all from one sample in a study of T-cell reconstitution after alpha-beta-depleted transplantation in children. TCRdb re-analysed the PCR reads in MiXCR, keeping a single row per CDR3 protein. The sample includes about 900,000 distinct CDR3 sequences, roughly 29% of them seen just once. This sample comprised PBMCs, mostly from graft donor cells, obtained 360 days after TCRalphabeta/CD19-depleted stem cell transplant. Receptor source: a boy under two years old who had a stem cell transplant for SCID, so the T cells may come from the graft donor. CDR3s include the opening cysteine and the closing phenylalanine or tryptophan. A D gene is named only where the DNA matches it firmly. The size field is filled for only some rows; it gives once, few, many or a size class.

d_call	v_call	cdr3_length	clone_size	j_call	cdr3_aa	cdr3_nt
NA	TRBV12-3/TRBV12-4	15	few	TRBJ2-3	CASSREERQTDTQYF	TGTGCCAGCAGCCGGGAAGAGAGACAGACAGATACGCAGTATTTT
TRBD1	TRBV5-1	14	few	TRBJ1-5	CASSYNPDRTDQHF	TGCGCCAGCAGCTACAATCCGGACAGGACCGACCAGCATTTT
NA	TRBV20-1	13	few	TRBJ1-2	CSAELGRNYGYTF	TGCAGTGCGGAATTAGGACGGAACTATGGCTACACCTTC
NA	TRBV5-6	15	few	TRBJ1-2	CASSLAEVGNYGYTF	TGTGCCAGCAGCTTGGCAGAGGTAGGGAACTATGGCTACACCTTC
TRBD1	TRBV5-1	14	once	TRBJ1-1	CASRFGQGRTEAFF	TGCGCCAGCAGATTTGGACAGGGGAGAACTGAAGCTTTCTTT
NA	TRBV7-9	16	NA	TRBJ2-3	CATLIGGKRGTDTQYF	TGTGCCACCCTCATCGGGGGCAAAAGAGGTACAGATACGCAGTATTTT
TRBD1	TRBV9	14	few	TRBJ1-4	CASSVTGSGEKLFF	TGTGCCAGCAGCGTGACAGGGAGTGGTGAAAAACTGTTTTTT
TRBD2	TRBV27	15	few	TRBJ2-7	CASSGFGRERGEQYF	TGTGCCAGCAGTGGCTTTGGGAGGGAACGCGGCGAGCAGTACTTC
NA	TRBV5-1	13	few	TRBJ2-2	CASRGQFTGELFF	TGCGCCAGCAGAGGACAGTTCACCGGGGAGCTGTTTTTT
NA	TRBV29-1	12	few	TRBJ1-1	CSVLTGRTEAFF	TGCAGCGTCCTCACAGGGCGCACTGAAGCTTTCTTT
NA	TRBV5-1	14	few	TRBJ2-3	CASSFKGGSDTQYF	TGCGCCAGCAGCTTTAAAGGGGGTTCAGATACGCAGTATTTT
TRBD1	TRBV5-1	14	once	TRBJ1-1	CASSPYRGNTEAFF	TGCGCCAGCAGCCCTTACAGGGGGAACACTGAAGCTTTCTTT
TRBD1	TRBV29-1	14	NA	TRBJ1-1	CSVDGTGTFTEAFF	TGCAGCGTTGATGGGACAGGGACATTCACTGAAGCTTTCTTT
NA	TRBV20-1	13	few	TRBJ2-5	CSAQIGGFGTQYF	TGCAGTGCCCAAATCGGTGGGTTCGGGACCCAGTACTTC
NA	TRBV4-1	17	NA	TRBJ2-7	CASSQDVSGLSSYEQYF	TGCGCCAGCAGCCAAGATGTGAGCGGTCTAAGCTCCTACGAGCAGTACTTC
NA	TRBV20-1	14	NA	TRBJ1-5	CSARARNSNQPQHF	TGCAGTGCTAGAGCCCGTAATAGCAATCAGCCCCAGCATTTT
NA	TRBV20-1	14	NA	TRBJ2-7	CSAPSQRSGYEQYF	TGCAGTGCTCCATCCCAACGGAGTGGGTACGAGCAGTACTTC
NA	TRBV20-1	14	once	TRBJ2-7	CSATPGGWVDEQYF	TGCAGTGCTACCCCAGGAGGGTGGGTCGACGAGCAGTACTTC
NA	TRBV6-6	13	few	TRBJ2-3	CASSYLRGDTQYF	TGTGCCAGCAGTTACCTCAGGGGTGATACGCAGTATTTT
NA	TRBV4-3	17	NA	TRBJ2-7	CASSQRFSGPLSYEQYF	TGCGCCAGCAGCCAACGTTTCTCCGGCCCCCTCTCCTACGAGCAGTACTTC
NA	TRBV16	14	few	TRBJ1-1	CASSRGRSHTEAFF	TGTGCCAGCAGCCGTGGTAGATCGCACACTGAAGCTTTCTTT
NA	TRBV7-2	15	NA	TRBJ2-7	CASSLLAVTPYEQYF	TGTGCCAGCAGCTTATTGGCCGTCACCCCCTACGAGCAGTACTTC